Only a few counts were recorded for the clone carrying this T cell receptor beta chain. These data are taken from a study of blood T cells in healthy people across ages. The overall study: T cells yielded about one barcoded beta molecule per two cells through template switching.

Then a second PCR, running about 6 to 11 cycles, was carried out with a sample-barcoded 5' primer and a J-beta primer mix. TCRdb independently ran MiXCR on the 5' RACE reads; one entry per CDR3 protein. This repertoire shows 850,000 to 1,100,000 distinct CDR3 sequences, less than 45% found once; its top ten account for roughly 13%. The germline gives CDR1 DFQATT, CDR2 SNEGSKA (reference sequence). CDR3 length: 15 amino acids. V shed 6 bases and J shed 3 bases, with 20 bases lying between them. Per sample, extraction of total RNA gave at least 5.5 micrograms in every case. This TCR derives from a man aged 18 to 29 in good health. The specimen sequenced was blood. V gene TRBV20-1 combines with J gene TRBJ1-1; TRBD1 is a possible D gene (5 bases). CDR3 coding DNA: TGCAGTGCCAGGGTCCCTGGACGGGGGGACACTGAAGCTTTCTTT. It translates to CSARVPGRGDTEAFF.